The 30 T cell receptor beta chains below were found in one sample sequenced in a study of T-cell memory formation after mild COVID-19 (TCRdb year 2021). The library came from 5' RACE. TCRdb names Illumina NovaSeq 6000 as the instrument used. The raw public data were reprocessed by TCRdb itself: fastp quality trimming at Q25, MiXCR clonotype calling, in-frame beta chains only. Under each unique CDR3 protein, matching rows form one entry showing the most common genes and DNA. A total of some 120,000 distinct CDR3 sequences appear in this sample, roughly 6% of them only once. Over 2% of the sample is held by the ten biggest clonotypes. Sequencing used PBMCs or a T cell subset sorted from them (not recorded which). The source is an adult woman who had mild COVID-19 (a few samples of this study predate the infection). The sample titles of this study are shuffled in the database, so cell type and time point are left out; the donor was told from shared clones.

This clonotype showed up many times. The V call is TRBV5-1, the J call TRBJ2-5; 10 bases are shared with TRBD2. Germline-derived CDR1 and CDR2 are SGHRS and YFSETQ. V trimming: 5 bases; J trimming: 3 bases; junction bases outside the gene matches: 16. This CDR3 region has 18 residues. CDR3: CASRISSGGFHKEETQYF. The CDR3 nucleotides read TGCGCCAGCAGGATCTCTAGCGGGGGCTTTCATAAGGAAGAGACCCAGTACTTC. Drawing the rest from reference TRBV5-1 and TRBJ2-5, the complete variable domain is KAGVTQTPRYLIKTRGQQVTLSCSPISGHRSVSWYQQTPGQGLQFLFEYFSETQRNKGNFPGRFSGRQFSNSRSEMNVSTLELGDSALYLCASRISSGGFHKEETQYFGPGTRLLVL.

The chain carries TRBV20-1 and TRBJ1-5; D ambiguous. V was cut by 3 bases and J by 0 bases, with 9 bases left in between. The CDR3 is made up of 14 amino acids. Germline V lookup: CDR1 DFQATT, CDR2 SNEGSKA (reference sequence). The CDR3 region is CSASGSPSNQPQHF. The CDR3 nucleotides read TGCAGTGCTAGCGGGTCACCTAGCAATCAGCCCCAGCATTTT.

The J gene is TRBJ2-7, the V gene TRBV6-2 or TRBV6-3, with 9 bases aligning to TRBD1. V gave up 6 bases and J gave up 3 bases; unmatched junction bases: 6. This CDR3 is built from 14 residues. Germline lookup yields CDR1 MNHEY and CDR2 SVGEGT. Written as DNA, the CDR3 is TGTGCCAGCAGAAGGACAGGGGAAATCTACGAGCAGTACTTC. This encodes CASRRTGEIYEQYF.

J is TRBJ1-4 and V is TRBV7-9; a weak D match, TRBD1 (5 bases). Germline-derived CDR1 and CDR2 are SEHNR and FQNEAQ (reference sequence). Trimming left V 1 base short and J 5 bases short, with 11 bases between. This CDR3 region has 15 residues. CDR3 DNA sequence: TGTGCCAGCAGCTTAGTTGAACAGGACAATGAAAAACTGTTTTTT. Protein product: CASSLVEQDNEKLFF.

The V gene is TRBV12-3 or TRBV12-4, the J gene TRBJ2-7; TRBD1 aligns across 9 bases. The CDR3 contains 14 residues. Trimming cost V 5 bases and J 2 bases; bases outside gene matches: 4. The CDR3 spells CASSEGQGAYEQYF. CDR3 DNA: TGTGCCAGCAGTGAGGGACAGGGAGCCTACGAGCAGTACTTC.

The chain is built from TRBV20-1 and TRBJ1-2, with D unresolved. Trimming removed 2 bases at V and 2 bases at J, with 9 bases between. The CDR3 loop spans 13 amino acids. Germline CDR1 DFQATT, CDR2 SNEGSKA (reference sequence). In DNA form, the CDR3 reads TGCAGTGCTAGAATGGGCCGGAACTATGGCTACACCTTC. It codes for CSARMGRNYGYTF.

The CDR3 nucleotides read TGTGCCACCAGTGATTTTGGCGGGAGTAGAGATGAGCAGTTCTTC. Its protein is CATSDFGGSRDEQFF. This chain connects TRBV24-1 to TRBJ2-1, with 7 bases that match TRBD2. There are 15 residues in the CDR3. The ends lost 1 base at V and 8 bases at J; junction bases unmatched: 7. Germline lookup yields CDR1 KGHDR and CDR2 SFDVKD.

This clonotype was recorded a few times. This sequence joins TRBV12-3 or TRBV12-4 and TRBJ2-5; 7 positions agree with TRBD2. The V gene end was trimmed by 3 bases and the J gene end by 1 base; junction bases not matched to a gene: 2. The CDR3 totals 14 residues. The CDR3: CASSFGGGQETQYF. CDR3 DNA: TGTGCCAGCAGTTTTGGCGGGGGCCAAGAGACCCAGTACTTC.

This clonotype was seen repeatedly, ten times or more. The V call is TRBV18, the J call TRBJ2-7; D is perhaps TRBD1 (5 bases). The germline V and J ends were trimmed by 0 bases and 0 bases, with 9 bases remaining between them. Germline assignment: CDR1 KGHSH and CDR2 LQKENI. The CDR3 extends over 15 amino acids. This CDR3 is CASSPPGRDSYEQYF. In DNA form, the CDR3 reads TGTGCCAGCTCACCACCGGGCAGGGACTCCTACGAGCAGTACTTC.

CDR3 residues: CASSPETSGRSETQYF. CDR3 sequence (DNA): TGTGCCAGCAGCCCCGAGACTAGCGGGAGATCCGAGACCCAGTACTTC. The rearrangement links TRBV7-6 to TRBJ2-5; 12 bases are shared with TRBD2. V lost 5 bases to trimming and J lost 5 bases; unmatched junction nucleotides: 9. Germline CDR1 and CDR2: SGHVS and FNYEAQ. The CDR3 runs 16 residues.

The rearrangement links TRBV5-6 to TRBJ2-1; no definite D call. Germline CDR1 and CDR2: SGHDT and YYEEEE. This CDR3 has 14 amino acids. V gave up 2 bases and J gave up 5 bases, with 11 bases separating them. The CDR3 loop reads CASSFFGANNEQFF. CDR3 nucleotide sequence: TGTGCCAGCAGCTTCTTCGGTGCAAACAATGAGCAGTTCTTC.

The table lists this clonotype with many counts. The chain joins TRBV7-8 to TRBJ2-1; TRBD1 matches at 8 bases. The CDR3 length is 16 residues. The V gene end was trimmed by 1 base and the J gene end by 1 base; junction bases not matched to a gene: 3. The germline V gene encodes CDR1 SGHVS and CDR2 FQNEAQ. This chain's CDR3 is CASSLEGQVSYNEQFF. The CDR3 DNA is TGTGCCAGCAGCTTAGAGGGACAGGTTTCCTACAATGAGCAGTTCTTC.

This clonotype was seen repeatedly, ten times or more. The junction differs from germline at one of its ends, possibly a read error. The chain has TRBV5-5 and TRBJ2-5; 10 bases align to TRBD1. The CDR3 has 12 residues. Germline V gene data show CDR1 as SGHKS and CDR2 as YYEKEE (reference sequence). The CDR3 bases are TGTGCCAGCAGCTACCGGGACAGGGGTAGGAACTTC. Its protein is CASSYRDRGRNF.

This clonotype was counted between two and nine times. CDR3 DNA sequence: TGTGCTAGTGGTTTGGTTTTGGGGACTAAGGTATCCCCCAATAGCAATCAGCCCCAGCATTTT. Protein sequence: CASGLVLGTKVSPNSNQPQHF. This sequence joins TRBV12-5 and TRBJ1-5, with D perhaps TRBD1 (5 bases). Germline loops: CDR1 LGHNT, CDR2 FRNRAP. The CDR3 length is 21 residues. Deletions cut 0 bases from V and 0 bases from J, with 24 bases between. The full variable domain, in which reference TRBV12-5 and TRBJ1-5 provide the parts outside the CDR3, is DARVTQTPRHKVTEMGQEVTMRCQPILGHNTVFWYRQTMMQGLELLAYFRNRAPLDDSGMPKDRFSAEMPDATLATLKIQPSEPRDSAVYFCASGLVLGTKVSPNSNQPQHFGDGTRLSIL.

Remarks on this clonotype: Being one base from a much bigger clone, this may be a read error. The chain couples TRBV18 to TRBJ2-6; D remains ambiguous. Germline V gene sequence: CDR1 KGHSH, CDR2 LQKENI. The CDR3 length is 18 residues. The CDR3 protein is CASSPIMVLSSEANVLTF. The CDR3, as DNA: TGTGCCAGCTCCCCGATTATGGTCCTAAGCTCTGAGGCCAACGTCCTGACTTTC.

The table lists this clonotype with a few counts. In nucleotides, the CDR3 is TGTGCCAGCAGGGGCGGGGGGCATAGATCTGAAGCTTTCTTT. Its protein product is CASRGGGHRSEAFF. The J gene is TRBJ1-1, the V gene TRBV2, with a weak D call TRBD1 (6 bases). The CDR3 extends over 14 amino acids. The germline CDR1 and CDR2 sequences are SNHLY and FYNNEI. Trimming took 6 bases from V and 6 from J, leaving 17 bases between them. Combining the CDR3 with reference TRBV2 and TRBJ1-1 gives the whole variable domain EPEVTQTPSHQVTQMGQEVILRCVPISNHLYFYWYRQILGQKVEFLVSFYNNEISEKSEIFDDQFSVERPDGSNFTLKIRSTKLEDSAMYFCASRGGGHRSEAFFGQGTRLTVV.

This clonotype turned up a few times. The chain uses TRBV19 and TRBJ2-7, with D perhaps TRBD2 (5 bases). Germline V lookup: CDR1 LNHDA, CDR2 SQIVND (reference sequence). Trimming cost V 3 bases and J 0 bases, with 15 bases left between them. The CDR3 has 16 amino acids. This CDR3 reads CASSILRLRSSYEQYF. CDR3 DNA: TGTGCCAGTAGTATCCTCCGACTAAGAAGCTCCTACGAGCAGTACTTC.

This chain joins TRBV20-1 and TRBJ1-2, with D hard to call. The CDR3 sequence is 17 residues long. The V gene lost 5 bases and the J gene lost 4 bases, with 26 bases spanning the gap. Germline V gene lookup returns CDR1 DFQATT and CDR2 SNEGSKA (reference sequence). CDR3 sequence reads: CSADHNSSPQPGYGYTF. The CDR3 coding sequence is TGCAGTGCTGACCATAACAGTTCACCCCAGCCCGGCTATGGCTACACCTTC.

Here the CDR3 reads CASSLAVGQTNQPQHF. CDR3 coding DNA: TGTGCCAGCAGTTTAGCAGTAGGACAGACCAATCAGCCCCAGCATTTT. This sequence joins TRBV12-3 or TRBV12-4 and TRBJ1-5; possibly TRBD1 for D (6 bases). V lost 0 bases, J lost 3 bases, and 12 bases lay in between. This CDR3 has 16 amino acids.

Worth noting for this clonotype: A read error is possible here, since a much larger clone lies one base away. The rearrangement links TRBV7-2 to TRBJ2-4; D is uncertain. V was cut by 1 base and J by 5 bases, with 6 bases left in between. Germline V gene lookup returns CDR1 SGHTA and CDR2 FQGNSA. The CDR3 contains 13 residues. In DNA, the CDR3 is TGTGCCAGCAGCTTAGACCTAGAAAACATTCAGTACTTC. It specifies CASSLDLENIQYF. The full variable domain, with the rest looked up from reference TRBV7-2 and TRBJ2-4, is GAGVSQSPSNKVTEKGKDVELRCDPISGHTALYWYRQSLGQGLEFLIYFQGNSAPDKSGLPSDRFSAERTGGSVSTLTIQRTQQEDSAVYLCASSLDLENIQYFGAGTRLSVL.

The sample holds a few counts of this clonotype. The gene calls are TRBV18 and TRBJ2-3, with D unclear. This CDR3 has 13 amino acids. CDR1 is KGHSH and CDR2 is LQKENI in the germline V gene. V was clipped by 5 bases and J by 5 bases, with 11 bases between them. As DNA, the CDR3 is TGTGCCAGCTCAACCGTCGCAGGAGATACGCAGTATTTT. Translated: CASSTVAGDTQYF.

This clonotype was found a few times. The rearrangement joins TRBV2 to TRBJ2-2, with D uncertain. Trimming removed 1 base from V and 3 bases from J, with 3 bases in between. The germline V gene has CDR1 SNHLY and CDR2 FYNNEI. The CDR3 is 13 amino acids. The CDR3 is CASSEVDTGELFF. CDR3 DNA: TGTGCCAGCAGTGAAGTGGACACCGGGGAGCTGTTTTTT.

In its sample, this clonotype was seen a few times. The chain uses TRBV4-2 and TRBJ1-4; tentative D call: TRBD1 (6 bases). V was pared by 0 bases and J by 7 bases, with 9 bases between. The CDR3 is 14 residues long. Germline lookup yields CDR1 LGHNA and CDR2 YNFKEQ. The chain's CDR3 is CASSQDTGTEKLFF. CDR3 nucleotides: TGTGCCAGCAGCCAAGACACAGGGACTGAAAAACTGTTTTTT.

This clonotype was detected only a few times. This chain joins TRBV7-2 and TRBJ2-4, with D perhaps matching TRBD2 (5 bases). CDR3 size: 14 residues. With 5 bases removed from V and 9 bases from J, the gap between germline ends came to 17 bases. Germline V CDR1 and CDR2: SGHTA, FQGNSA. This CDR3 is CASSVSRAEGIQYF. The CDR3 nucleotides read TGTGCCAGCAGCGTATCAAGGGCAGAGGGCATTCAGTACTTC.

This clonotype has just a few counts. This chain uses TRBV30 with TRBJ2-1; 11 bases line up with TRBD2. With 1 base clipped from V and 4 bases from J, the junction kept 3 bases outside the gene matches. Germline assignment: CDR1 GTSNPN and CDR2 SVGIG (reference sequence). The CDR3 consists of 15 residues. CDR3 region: CAWSELAGGYNEQFF. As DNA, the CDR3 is TGTGCCTGGAGTGAGCTAGCGGGGGGATACAATGAGCAGTTCTTC.

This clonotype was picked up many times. CDR3 DNA sequence: TGCGCCAGCAGCCCTCTGACTAGCGGGAATTTGGATGAGCAGTTCTTC. Translated: CASSPLTSGNLDEQFF. The chain links TRBV5-1 to TRBJ2-1; 11 bases match TRBD2. The germline V gene encodes CDR1 SGHRS and CDR2 YFSETQ. This CDR3 spans 16 amino acids. J lost 8 bases, V lost 4 bases, and 11 bases had no gene match.

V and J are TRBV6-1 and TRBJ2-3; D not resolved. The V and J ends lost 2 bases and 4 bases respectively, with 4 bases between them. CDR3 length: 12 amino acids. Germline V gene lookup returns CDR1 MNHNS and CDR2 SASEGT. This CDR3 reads CASSENADTQYF. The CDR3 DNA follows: TGTGCCAGCAGTGAAAACGCAGATACGCAGTATTTT.

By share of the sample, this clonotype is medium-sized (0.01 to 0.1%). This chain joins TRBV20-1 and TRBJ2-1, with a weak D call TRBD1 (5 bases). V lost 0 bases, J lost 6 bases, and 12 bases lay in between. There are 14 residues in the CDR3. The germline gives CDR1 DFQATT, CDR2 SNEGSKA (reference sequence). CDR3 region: CSARDGRGSNEQFF. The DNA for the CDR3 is TGCAGTGCTAGAGATGGAAGGGGATCCAATGAGCAGTTCTTC.

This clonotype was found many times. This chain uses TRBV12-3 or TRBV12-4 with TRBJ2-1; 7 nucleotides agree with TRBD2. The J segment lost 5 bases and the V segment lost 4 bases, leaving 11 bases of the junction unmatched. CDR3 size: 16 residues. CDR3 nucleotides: TGTGCCAGCAGTTCCTCGGGGAGGGTAGCGAACAATGAGCAGTTCTTC. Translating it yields CASSSSGRVANNEQFF.

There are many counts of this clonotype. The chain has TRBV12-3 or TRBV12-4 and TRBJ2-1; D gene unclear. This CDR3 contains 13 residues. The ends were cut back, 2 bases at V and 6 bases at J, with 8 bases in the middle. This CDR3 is CASSLSEVNEQFF. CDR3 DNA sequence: TGTGCCAGCAGTTTAAGCGAAGTCAATGAGCAGTTCTTC.